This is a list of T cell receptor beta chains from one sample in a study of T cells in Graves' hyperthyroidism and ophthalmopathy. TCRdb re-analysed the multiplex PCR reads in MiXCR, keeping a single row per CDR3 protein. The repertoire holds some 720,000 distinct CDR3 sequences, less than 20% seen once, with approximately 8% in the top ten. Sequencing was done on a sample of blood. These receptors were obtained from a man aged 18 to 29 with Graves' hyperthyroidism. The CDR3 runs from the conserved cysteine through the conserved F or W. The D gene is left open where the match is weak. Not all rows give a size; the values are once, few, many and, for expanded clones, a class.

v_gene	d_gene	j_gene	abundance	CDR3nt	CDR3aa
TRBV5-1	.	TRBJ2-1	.	TGCGCCAGCAGCCACTCCTTGAAGAGCTCCTACAATGAGCAGTTCTTC	CASSHSLKSSYNEQFF
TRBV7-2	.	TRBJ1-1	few	TGTGCCAGCAGCTTTCCCGCTGGACAGTTCAACACTGAAGCTTTCTTT	CASSFPAGQFNTEAFF
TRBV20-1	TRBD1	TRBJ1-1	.	TGCAGTGCTAGAGGTAGGACAGGGCACACTGAAGCTTTCTTT	CSARGRTGHTEAFF
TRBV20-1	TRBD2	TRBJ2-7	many	TGCAGTGCTCCCCGGGTAGCGGGAAGGCAGTACTTC	CSAPRVAGRQYF
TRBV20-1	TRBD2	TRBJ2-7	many	TGCAGTGCTAGAGATAGCGGGACCTACGAGCAGTACTTC	CSARDSGTYEQYF
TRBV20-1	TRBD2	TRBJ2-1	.	TGCAGTGCTCCCGATCCATGGCTAGCGGTTTACAATGAGCAGTTCTTC	CSAPDPWLAVYNEQFF
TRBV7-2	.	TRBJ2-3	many	TGTGCCAGCAGCCCGACAGTGCTCTTCACAGATACGCAGTATTTT	CASSPTVLFTDTQYF
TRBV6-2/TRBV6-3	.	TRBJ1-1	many	TGTGCCAGCAGTTACCGGCGCAAGAACACTGAAGCTTTCTTT	CASSYRRKNTEAFF
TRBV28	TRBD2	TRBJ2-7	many	TGTGCCAGCAGTTTCGGGCGGGAGGGCTACGAGCAGTACTTC	CASSFGREGYEQYF
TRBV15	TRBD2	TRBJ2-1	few	TGTGCCACCAGCAGCGGTAGCGGGAGTTGGGATGAGCAGTTCTTC	CATSSGSGSWDEQFF
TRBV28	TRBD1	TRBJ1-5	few	TGTGCCAGCAGTTTAACGACAGGGAAGCCCCAGCATTTT	CASSLTTGKPQHF
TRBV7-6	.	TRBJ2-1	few	TGTGCCAGCAGCTTATTAGAAGGCGGCTTATACAATGAGCAGTTCTTC	CASSLLEGGLYNEQFF
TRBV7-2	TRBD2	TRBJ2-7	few	TGTGCCAGCAGCTTGGCGGGAGCCCTGCCCGAGCAGTACTTC	CASSLAGALPEQYF
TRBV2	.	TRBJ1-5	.	TGTGCCAGTGGGGACTCCTCAGGCAATCAGCCCCAGCATTTT	CASGDSSGNQPQHF
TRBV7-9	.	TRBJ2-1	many	TGTGCCAGCAGCCCAGGTGCGGTTCGGGCGAATGAGCAGTTCTTC	CASSPGAVRANEQFF